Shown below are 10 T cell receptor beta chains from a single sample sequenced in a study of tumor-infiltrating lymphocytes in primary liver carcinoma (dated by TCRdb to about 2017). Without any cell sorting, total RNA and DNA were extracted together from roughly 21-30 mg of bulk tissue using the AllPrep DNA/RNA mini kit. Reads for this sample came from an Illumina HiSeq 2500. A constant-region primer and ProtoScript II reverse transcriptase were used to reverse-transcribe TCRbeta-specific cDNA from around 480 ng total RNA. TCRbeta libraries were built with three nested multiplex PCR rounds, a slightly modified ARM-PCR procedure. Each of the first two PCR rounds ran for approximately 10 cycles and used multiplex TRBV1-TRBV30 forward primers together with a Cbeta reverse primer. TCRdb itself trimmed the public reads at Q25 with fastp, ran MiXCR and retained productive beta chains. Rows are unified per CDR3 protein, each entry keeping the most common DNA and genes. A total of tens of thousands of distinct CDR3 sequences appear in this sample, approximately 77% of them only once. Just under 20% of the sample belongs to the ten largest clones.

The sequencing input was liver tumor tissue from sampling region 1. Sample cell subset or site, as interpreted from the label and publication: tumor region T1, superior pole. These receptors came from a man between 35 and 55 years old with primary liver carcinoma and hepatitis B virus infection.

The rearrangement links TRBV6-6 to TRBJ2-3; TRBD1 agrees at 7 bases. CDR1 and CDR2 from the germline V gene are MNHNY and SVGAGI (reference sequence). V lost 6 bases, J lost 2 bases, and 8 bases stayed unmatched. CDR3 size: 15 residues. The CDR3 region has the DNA TGTGCCAGCAGCCTCATGGGGACAGTCACAGATACGCAGTATTTT. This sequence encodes CASSLMGTVTDTQYF.

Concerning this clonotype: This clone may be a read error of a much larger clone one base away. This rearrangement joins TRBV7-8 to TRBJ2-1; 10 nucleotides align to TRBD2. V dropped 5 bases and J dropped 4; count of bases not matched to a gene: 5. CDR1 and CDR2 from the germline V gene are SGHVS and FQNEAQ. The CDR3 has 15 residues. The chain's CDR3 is CASSRGTSDYNEQFF. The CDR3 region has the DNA TGTGCCAGCAGCCGCGGGACTAGCGATTACAATGAGCAGTTCTTC.

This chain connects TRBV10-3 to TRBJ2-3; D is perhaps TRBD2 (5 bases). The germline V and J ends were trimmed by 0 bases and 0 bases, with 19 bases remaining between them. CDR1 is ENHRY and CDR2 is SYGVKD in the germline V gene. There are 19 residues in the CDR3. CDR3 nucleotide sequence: TGTGCCATCAGTGAGTCGCTTGGTATGGCTAGCAGGAGCACAGATACGCAGTATTTT. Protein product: CAISESLGMASRSTDTQYF.

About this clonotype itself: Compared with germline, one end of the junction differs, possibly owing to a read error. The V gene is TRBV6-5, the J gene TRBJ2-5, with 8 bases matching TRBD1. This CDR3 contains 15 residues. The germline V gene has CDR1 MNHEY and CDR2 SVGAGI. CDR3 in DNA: TGTGTCAGCAGTTTATCCGGGACAGGACAAGAGACCCAATACTTC. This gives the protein CVSSLSGTGQETQYF.

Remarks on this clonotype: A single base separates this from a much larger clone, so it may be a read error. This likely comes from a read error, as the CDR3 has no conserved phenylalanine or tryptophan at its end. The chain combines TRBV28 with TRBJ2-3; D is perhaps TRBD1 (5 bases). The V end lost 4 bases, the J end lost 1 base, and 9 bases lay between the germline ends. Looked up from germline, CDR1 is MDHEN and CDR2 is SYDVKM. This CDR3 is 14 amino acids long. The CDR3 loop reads CASSSPGRTDTQYY. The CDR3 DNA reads TGTGCCAGCAGTTCCCCAGGGCGCACAGATACGCAGTATTAT.

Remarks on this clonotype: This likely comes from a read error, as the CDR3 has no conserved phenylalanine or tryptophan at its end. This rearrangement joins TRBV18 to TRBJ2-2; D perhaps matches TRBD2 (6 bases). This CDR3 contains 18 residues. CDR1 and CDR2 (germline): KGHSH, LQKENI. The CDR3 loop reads CAGSPRGLGVTSPGELFS. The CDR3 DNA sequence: TGTGCCGGCTCACCAAGGGGACTCGGCGTGACCAGTCCCGGGGAGCTGTTTTCT.

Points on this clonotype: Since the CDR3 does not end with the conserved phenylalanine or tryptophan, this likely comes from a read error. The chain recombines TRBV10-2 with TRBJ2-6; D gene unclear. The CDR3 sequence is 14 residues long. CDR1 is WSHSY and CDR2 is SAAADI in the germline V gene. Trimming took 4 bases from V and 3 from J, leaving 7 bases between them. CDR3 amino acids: CASSVVYGANVLTL. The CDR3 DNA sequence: TGCGCCAGCAGTGTGGTCTATGGGGCCAACGTCCTGACTTTA.

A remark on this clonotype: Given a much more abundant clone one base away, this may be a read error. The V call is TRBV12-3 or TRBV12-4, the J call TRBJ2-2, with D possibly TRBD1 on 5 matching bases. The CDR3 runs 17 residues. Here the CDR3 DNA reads TGTGTCAGCAGTTTACATGTGAGGCGAAAGGGGACCGGGGAGCTGTTTTTT. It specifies CVSSLHVRRKGTGELFF.

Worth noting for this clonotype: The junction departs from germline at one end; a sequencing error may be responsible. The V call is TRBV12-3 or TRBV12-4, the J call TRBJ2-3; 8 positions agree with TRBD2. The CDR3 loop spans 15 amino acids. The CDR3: CASISTGTRSDTHYF. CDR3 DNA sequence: TGTGCCAGCATTTCAACCGGGACTAGGTCTGATACGCACTATTTT.

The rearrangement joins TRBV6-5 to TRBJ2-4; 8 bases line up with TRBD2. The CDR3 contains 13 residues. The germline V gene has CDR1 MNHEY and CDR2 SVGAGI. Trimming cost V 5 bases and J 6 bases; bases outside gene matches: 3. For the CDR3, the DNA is TGTGCCAGCAGTGGGAGCGGGAGAAACATTCAGTACTTC. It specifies CASSGSGRNIQYF.